The T cell receptor beta chain described here comes from a study of T cell changes during pregnancy in multiple sclerosis (dated by TCRdb to between 2018 and 2020). A note on the overall study: The study looked at changes in the T cell repertoire across pregnancy in women with multiple sclerosis.

V and J lose 5 bases and 3 bases, and a span of 13 bases separates them. Based on the germline V gene (reference sequence), the CDR1 and CDR2 sequences are MNHEY and SMNVEV. From the cysteine up to the phenylalanine, the CDR3 has a length of 14 residues. Only the CDR3 DNA stays, 42 bases, in frame from base 1. A note on this clone: The target of this receptor is not known. Base qualities are missing; no much larger clone stands one base away.

The library was prepared using the immunoSEQ multiplex PCR assay. As stored in TCRdb, this immuneACCESS dataset retains in-frame rearrangements with V and J assigned. A fraction of the clones does not appear; measured against another copy, unresolved V genes explain less than half of the discrepancy, and the remainder lacks a known reason. The sample table lists more than 55,000 clones, approximately 94% of them with a count of one. The ten largest make up 3.5% of the sample. The chain joins TRBV27 to TRBJ1-1, with the D gene call left open. The sequences come from CD8+ T cells from peripheral blood mononuclear cells, collected in the third trimester of pregnancy. The TCR comes from a female donor with multiple sclerosis, enrolled in a pregnancy study. The CDR3 region reads CASSGLSDDTEAFF. The DNA is as follows: TGTGCCAGCAGTGGACTCTCGGACGACACTGAAGCTTTCTTT.